A selection of T cell receptor beta chains follows, all from one sample in a study of PD-1 blockade in classical Hodgkin lymphoma. Repertoires were generated with immunoSEQ multiplex PCR, while TCRdb's copy carries only in-frame clones and drops some. The table lists around 6,000 clones, under 65% of them singletons. The sample here was CD8+ T cells from blood, taken at baseline. These TCRs come from a human donor with classical Hodgkin lymphoma. The CDR3 runs from the conserved cysteine through the conserved F or W. A D gene is named only where the DNA matches it firmly. The listing skips clone size in some rows; elsewhere it reads once, few, many or a size class.

v_call	clone_size	d_call	j_call	cdr3_nt	cdr3_aa
TRBV28	NA	NA	TRBJ1-2	TGTGCCAGCAGTTTATTTGGAACCAGTCAGGGCTACACCTTC	CASSLFGTSQGYTF
TRBV29-1	NA	TRBD1	TRBJ2-5	TGCAGCGTGGGACAGGGGTACCAAGAGACCCAGTACTTC	CSVGQGYQETQYF
TRBV9	NA	TRBD1	TRBJ2-7	TGTGCCAGCAGCGAGGGACAGGGATACGAGCAGTACTTC	CASSEGQGYEQYF
TRBV28	NA	NA	TRBJ1-1	TGTGCCAATCCACAGGGCACTTTATTTGAAGCTTTCTTT	CANPQGTLFEAFF
TRBV10-3	NA	TRBD1	TRBJ1-2	TGTGCCATCAGTGAACAGGGGGCGAGGATCGGTGGCTACACCTTC	CAISEQGARIGGYTF
TRBV9	NA	TRBD1	TRBJ2-1	TGTGCCAGCAGCGGGAAGCCGGGACAGGGAAGGAATGAGCAGTTCTTC	CASSGKPGQGRNEQFF
TRBV13	medium-sized	NA	TRBJ1-5	TGTGCCAGCGCCCTGGGCGGCAATCAGCCCCAGCATTTT	CASALGGNQPQHF
TRBV6-5	few	NA	TRBJ2-1	TGTGCCAGCAGTTACCGCAATGAGCAGTTCTTC	CASSYRNEQFF
TRBV14	NA	NA	TRBJ2-7	TGTGCCAGCAAAGGACAGTCAGACTACGAGCAGTACTTC	CASKGQSDYEQYF
TRBV2	NA	NA	TRBJ1-1	TGTGCCAGCAGGGGGGCAGGGAGTGTGGGCTTT	CASRGAGSVGF
TRBV27	NA	TRBD1	TRBJ2-7	TGTGCCAGCAGTTTAACCCGGGACAGGGGGTACGAGCAGTACTTC	CASSLTRDRGYEQYF
TRBV11-3	NA	NA	TRBJ2-2	TGTGCCAGCAGCTTAAGAATGAAGGGAAACACCGGGGAGCTGTTTTTT	CASSLRMKGNTGELFF
TRBV10-1	few	TRBD2	TRBJ2-7	TGCGCCAGCTTGGCCCTTGGGACTAGCGGGAGTATGCCTTACGAGCAGTACTTC	CASLALGTSGSMPYEQYF
TRBV27	NA	NA	TRBJ2-2	TGTGCCAGCAGTCCCCTCGGCCAGGGGATGAAAAGGGGGGAGCTGTTTTTT	CASSPLGQGMKRGELFF